This TCR beta chain was retrieved from a study of blood T cell repertoires in COVID-19. Study in general: COVID-19 samples from acute and convalescent phases originated in the United States, Italy and Spain. In each case, the material was cDNA or gDNA derived from T cells, B-cell-depleted T cells, or PBMCs.

This CDR3 has 13 residues. The germline V gene encodes CDR1 GTSNPN and CDR2 SVGIG (reference sequence). The V end was cut by 2 bases, the J end by 6 bases, with 14 bases between. This clone was seen a few times. In the original analysis: Reference gene primer amplification in the assay estimated nucleated cell counts. Assay: immunoSEQ multiplex PCR; the TCRdb copy retains only in-frame clones and omits some. That table gives V, J and clone size, and the DNA gave D and trimming. The table has roughly 10,000 clones, around three quarters seen once. The specimen sequenced was peripheral blood. The rearrangement joins TRBV30 to TRBJ2-7; D uncertain. The receptor's source is a human donor in a cohort sampled during active COVID-19. CDR3 DNA sequence: TGTGCCTGGAGTATTCAGAGACAAGGCGAGCAGTACTTC. As protein: CAWSIQRQGEQYF.